These T cell receptor beta chains were read from a single sample in a study of OX40 agonist ivuxolimab in advanced cancers. Assay: immunoSEQ multiplex PCR; the TCRdb copy retains only in-frame clones and omits some. Among more than 50,000 clones, 75% to 90% were seen once, and the ten largest hold approximately 3.7%. Sample: CD4+ or CD8+ T cells sorted from blood, taken in a trial of the OX40 agonist ivuxolimab. These TCRs come from an adult with an advanced solid tumor such as melanoma, head and neck, liver or kidney cancer. Both conserved end residues are part of each CDR3. Each record gives: J gene, clone size, CDR3 length, V gene, D gene, CDR3 protein. A D gene is named only where the DNA matches it firmly. Where a row states a size, it is once, few, many or the class of an expanded clone; other rows omit it.

>TRBJ1-1|few|13|TRBV7-2|NA
CASSLMKPTEAFF
>TRBJ2-1|NA|19|TRBV4-1|TRBD2
CASRPLLAGGLRSYNEQFF
>TRBJ1-3|NA|16|TRBV7-9|NA
CASSLSLEGRGNTIYF
>TRBJ2-5|NA|16|TRBV7-6|TRBD2
CASSFSVAGGQETQYF
>TRBJ1-4|NA|12|TRBV29-1|NA
CSVKGREEKLFF
>TRBJ1-1|NA|13|TRBV18|NA
CASSPLLVTEAFF
>TRBJ1-1|NA|12|TRBV29-1|TRBD1
CSVEGWTGGAFF
>TRBJ1-1|few|13|TRBV7-2|NA
CASSLRGGTEAFF
>TRBJ1-1|NA|16|TRBV5-6|NA
CASSLTLQKMNTEAFF
>TRBJ2-4|NA|14|TRBV5-1|NA
CASKPLLAKNIQYF
>TRBJ1-6|NA|15|TRBV5-1|TRBD1
CASSPGDRDVSPLHF
>TRBJ1-2|once|16|TRBV6-5|NA
CASSLLGQNSNYGYTF
>TRBJ2-7|NA|11|TRBV7-9|NA
CASSQFREQYF
>TRBJ2-3|NA|15|TRBV5-1|NA
CASSLTGPGTDTQYF
>TRBJ2-2|NA|15|TRBV5-8|NA
CASRRGRANTGELFF
>TRBJ2-1|few|16|TRBV2|NA
CASSLGRPRSYNEQFF
>TRBJ2-2|few|15|TRBV2|TRBD2
CASSGQRGTTGELFF
>TRBJ1-2|once|14|TRBV2|NA
CASSGFTTGDGYTF
>TRBJ1-3|once|13|TRBV7-9|NA
CASKDISGNTIYF
>TRBJ2-7|NA|12|TRBV7-9|NA
CASEGGIYEQYF
>TRBJ1-1|NA|13|TRBV19|NA
CASTVHANTEAFF
>TRBJ1-4|NA|13|TRBV25-1|NA
CASSLAGNEKLFF
>TRBJ1-2|NA|15|TRBV19|NA
CASSKSQDRRNGYTF
>TRBJ2-1|NA|14|TRBV11-3|TRBD2
CASSLQRGHGEQFF
>TRBJ1-1|once|16|TRBV4-2|TRBD1
CASSRQGAGTNTEAFF
>TRBJ2-3|few|14|TRBV30|TRBD2
CAWSGAGDTDTQYF
>TRBJ1-2|NA|14|TRBV18|NA
CASGVRDTNYGYTF
>TRBJ2-5|NA|15|TRBV7-9|NA
CASRDGGLNEETQYF
>TRBJ2-5|once|14|TRBV11-1|NA
CASSPDSGFGTQYF
>TRBJ2-3|NA|14|TRBV4-3|NA
CASSQGGGLDTQYF
>TRBJ1-1|NA|13|TRBV7-3|NA
CASTPGSITEAFF
>TRBJ1-1|NA|13|TRBV27|NA
CASSHAWDTEAFF
>TRBJ1-2|once|15|TRBV5-4|NA
CASSLVGVRNYGYTF
>TRBJ1-5|once|14|TRBV28|NA
CASSLSHTYQPQHF
>TRBJ2-3|NA|16|TRBV5-1|TRBD1
CASSGRQGEVTDTQYF
>TRBJ1-2|NA|14|TRBV5-1|NA
CASSFGQVSYGYTF
>TRBJ1-2|once|14|TRBV5-4|NA
CASSLGVEHYGYTF
>TRBJ2-5|NA|16|TRBV14|TRBD2
CASSLGLAGAGETQYF
>TRBJ2-2|NA|14|TRBV7-2|NA
CASSSQPFTGELFF
>TRBJ2-3|few|16|TRBV2|TRBD2
CASRLRTSGFTDTQYF
>TRBJ1-1|NA|13|TRBV18|NA
CASSPPGNTEAFF
>TRBJ2-2|few|16|TRBV7-3|TRBD1
CASSNPGQGVTGELFF
>TRBJ2-7|NA|13|TRBV27|NA
CASRGAGSYEQYF
>TRBJ2-7|NA|15|TRBV27|NA
CASSLMWGGSYEQYF
>TRBJ1-5|few|14|TRBV25-1|NA
CASSGQVSNQPQHF
>TRBJ2-1|NA|16|TRBV5-1|TRBD1
CASSLVRQGANNEQFF
>TRBJ1-5|NA|15|TRBV7-8|NA
CASSPSERINQPQHF
>TRBJ2-1|NA|18|TRBV28|TRBD1
CASILDRERRGSYNEQFF
>TRBJ1-1|NA|16|TRBV10-3|NA
CAISESEKTGNTEAFF
>TRBJ2-1|NA|14|TRBV7-2|NA
CASSPLTEFNEQFF
>TRBJ1-4|NA|11|TRBV6-6|NA
CASSSNEKLFF
>TRBJ1-1|NA|12|TRBV7-6|TRBD1
CASSRDSLEAFF